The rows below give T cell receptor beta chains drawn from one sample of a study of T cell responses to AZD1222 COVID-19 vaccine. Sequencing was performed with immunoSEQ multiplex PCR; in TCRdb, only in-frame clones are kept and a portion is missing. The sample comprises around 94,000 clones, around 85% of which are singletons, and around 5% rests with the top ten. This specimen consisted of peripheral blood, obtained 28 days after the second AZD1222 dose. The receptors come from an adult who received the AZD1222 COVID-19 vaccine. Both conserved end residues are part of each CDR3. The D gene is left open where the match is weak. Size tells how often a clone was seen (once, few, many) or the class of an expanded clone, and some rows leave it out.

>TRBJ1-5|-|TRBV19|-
CASSIDGHSNQPQHF
TGTGCCAGTAGTATCGACGGACATAGCAATCAGCCCCAGCATTTT
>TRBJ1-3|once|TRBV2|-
CASSGDNGNTIYF
TGTGCCAGCAGTGGTGACAATGGAAACACCATATATTTT
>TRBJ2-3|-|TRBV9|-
CASSVFGNANTDTQYF
TGTGCCAGCAGCGTGTTCGGGAACGCCAACACAGATACGCAGTATTTT
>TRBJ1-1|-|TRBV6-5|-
CASSYGGTEAFF
TGTGCCAGCAGTTATGGCGGCACTGAAGCTTTCTTT
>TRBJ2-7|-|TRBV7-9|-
CASSLETGPGVEQYF
TGTGCCAGCAGCTTAGAGACAGGCCCAGGTGTGGAGCAGTACTTC
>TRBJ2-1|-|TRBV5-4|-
CASSMGSDSYNEQFF
TGTGCCAGCAGTATGGGGTCGGACTCCTACAATGAGCAGTTCTTC
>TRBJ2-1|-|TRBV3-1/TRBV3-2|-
CASSLDRGTYNEQFF
TGTGCCAGCAGCCTGGACCGGGGGACCTACAATGAGCAGTTCTTC
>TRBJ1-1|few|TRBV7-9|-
CASSLMAENTEAFF
TGTGCCAGCAGCTTAATGGCTGAGAACACTGAAGCTTTCTTT
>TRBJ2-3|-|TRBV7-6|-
CASSQGIAGTDTQYF
TGTGCCAGCAGTCAGGGGATCGCAGGCACAGATACGCAGTATTTT
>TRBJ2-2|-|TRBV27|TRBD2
CASSFLLAGGPTGELFF
TGTGCCAGCAGTTTCCTACTAGCGGGAGGGCCCACCGGGGAGCTGTTTTTT
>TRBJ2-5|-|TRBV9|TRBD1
CASSPWDRRQETQYF
TGTGCCAGCAGCCCATGGGACAGACGCCAAGAGACCCAGTACTTC
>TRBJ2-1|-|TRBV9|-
CASSVRAVSYYNEQFF
TGTGCCAGCAGCGTAAGGGCAGTATCGTACTACAATGAGCAGTTCTTC
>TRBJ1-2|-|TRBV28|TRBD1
CASSSNFPGQPNYGYTF
TGTGCCAGCAGTTCGAATTTCCCGGGACAGCCGAACTATGGCTACACCTTC
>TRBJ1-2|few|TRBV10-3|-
CAISLSAYGYTF
TGTGCCATCAGTCTGTCGGCCTATGGCTACACCTTC
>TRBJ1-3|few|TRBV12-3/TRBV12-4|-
CASDGVGNTIYF
TGTGCCTCGGACGGGGTGGGAAACACCATATATTTT